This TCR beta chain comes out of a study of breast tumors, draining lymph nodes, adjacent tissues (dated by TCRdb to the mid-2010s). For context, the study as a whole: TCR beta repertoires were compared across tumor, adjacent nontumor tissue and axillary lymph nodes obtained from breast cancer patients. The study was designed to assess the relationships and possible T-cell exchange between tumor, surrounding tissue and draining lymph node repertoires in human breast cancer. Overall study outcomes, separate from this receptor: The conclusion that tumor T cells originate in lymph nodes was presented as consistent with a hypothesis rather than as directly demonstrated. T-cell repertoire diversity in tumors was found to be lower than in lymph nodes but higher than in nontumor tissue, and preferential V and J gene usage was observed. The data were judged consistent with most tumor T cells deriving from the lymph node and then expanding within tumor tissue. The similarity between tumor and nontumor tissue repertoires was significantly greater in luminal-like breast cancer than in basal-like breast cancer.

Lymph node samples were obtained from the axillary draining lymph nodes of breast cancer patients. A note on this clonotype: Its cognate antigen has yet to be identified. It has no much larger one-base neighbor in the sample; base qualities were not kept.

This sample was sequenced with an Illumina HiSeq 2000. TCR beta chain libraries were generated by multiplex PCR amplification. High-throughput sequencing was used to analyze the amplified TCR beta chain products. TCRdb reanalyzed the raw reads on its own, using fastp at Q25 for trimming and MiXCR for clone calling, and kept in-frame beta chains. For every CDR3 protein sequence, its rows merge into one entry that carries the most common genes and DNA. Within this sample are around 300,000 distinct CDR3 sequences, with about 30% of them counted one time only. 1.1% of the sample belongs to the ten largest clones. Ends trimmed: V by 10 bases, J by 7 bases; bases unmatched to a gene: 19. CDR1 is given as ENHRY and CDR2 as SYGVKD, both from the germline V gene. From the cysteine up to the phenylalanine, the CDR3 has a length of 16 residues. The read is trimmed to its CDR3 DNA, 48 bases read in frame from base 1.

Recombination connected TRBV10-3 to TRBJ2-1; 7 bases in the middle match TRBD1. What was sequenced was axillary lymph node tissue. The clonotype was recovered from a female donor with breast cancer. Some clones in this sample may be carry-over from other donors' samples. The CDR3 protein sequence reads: CASRRTGPRGGNEQFF. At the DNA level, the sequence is TGTGCCAGCAGACGGACAGGCCCCCGCGGTGGGAATGAGCAGTTCTTC.